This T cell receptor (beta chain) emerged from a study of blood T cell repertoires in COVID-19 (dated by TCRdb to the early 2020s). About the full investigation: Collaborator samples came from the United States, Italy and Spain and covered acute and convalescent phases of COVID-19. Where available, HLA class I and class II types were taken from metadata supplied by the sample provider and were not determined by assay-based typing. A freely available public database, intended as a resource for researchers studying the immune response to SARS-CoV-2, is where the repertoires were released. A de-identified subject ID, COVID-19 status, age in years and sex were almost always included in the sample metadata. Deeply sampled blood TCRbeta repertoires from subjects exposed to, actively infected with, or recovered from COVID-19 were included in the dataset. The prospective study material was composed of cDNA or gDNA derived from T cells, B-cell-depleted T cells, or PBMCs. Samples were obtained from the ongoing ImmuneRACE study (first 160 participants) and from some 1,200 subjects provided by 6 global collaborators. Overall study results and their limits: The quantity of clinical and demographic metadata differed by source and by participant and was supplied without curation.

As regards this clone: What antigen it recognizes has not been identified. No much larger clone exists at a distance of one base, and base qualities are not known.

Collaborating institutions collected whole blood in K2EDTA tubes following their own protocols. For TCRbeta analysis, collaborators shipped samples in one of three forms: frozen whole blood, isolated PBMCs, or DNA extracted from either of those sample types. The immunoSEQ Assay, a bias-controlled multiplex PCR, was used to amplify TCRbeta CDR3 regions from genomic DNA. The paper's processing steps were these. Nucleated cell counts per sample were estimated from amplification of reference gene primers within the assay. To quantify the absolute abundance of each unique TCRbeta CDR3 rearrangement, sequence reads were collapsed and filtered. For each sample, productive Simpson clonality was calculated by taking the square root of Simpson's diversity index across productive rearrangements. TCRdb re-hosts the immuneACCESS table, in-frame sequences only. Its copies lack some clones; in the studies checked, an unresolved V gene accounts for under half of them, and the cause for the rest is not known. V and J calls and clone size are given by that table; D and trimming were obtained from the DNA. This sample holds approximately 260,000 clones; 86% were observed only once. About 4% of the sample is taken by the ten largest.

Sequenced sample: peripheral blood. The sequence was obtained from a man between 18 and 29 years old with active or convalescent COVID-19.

The sequenced DNA: TGCGCCAGCAGTGGGACAGGGGCCGCCGAAAGCTCCTACAATGAGCAGTTCTTC. Translated, this is CASSGTGAAESSYNEQFF. The rearranged chain carries TRBV10-2 and TRBJ2-1; TRBD1 aligns with 9 central bases. CDR1 and CDR2 are drawn from the germline V gene: WSHSY, SAAADI. The CDR3, from cysteine to phenylalanine, totals 18 residues. The DNA shown is the 54-base CDR3, in frame from base 1. Relative to germline, V is missing 4 bases and J is missing 0 bases, with 10 bases of the junction outside any gene match.